Shown below are 10 T cell receptor beta chains from a single sample sequenced in a study of early T cells in non-severe SARS-CoV-2 infection. TCRdb processed the 5' RACE reads anew with MiXCR; each CDR3 protein has one entry. The table has 35,000 to 55,000 distinct CDR3 sequences, under 14% seen once. The sequencing input was whole blood. These receptors were collected from an adult who was a healthcare worker with PCR-confirmed SARS-CoV-2 infection or an uninfected control (not recorded which).

The gene calls are TRBV7-2 and TRBJ1-1; D possibly corresponds to TRBD1 (6 bases). Trimming shortened V by 4 bases and J by 0 bases, and 12 bases separated the two germline ends. This CDR3 is 15 amino acids long. The germline V gene encodes CDR1 SGHTA and CDR2 FQGNSA. The CDR3 coding sequence is TGTGCCAGCAGCTACTACGGACAGTTGAACACTGAAGCTTTCTTT. This translates into CASSYYGQLNTEAFF.

The chain joins TRBV29-1 to TRBJ2-3; 8 nucleotides agree with TRBD1. The CDR3 consists of 12 residues. Per germline, CDR1 SQVTM and CDR2 ANQGSEA. J gave up 14 bases and V 6 bases, and 13 bases lay outside the gene matches. The CDR3 sequence is CSVVQGAYEPYF. DNA for the CDR3: TGCAGCGTCGTCCAGGGGGCGTATGAGCCGTATTTT.

This clonotype was seen many times. This chain uses TRBV30 with TRBJ1-1, with no clear D. Trimming took 0 bases from V and 2 from J, leaving 7 bases between them. CDR1 and CDR2 from the germline V gene are GTSNPN and SVGIG (reference sequence). This CDR3 contains 13 residues. CDR3 residues: CAWSVQPNTEAFF. For the CDR3, the DNA is TGTGCCTGGAGTGTACAGCCAAACACTGAAGCTTTCTTT.

This clonotype was counted between two and nine times. This chain joins TRBV29-1 and TRBJ2-2; D is perhaps TRBD1 (6 bases). Per germline, CDR1 SQVTM and CDR2 ANQGSEA. V lost 6 bases and J lost 1, with 12 bases in between. CDR3 size: 14 residues. The DNA of the CDR3 is TGCAGCGTCGCCGGGACAAGGAACACCGGGGAGCTGTTTTTT. It specifies CSVAGTRNTGELFF.

This clonotype was recorded many times. The chain joins TRBV19 to TRBJ2-7; TRBD2 is a possible D gene (6 bases). From germline, CDR1 is LNHDA and CDR2 SQIVND (reference sequence). This CDR3 region has 12 residues. The V gene lost 5 bases and the J gene lost 3 bases, with 8 bases spanning the gap. The CDR3 nucleotides read TGTGCCAGTAGTCGAGCGGGCTACGAGCAGTACTTC. It translates to CASSRAGYEQYF.

CDR3 in DNA: TGCAGTGCTTCGAATACCTACGAGCAGTACTTC. Protein: CSASNTYEQYF. The gene calls are TRBV20-1 and TRBJ2-7; D call uncertain. Germline values: CDR1 DFQATT, CDR2 SNEGSKA (reference sequence). V was cut by 5 bases and J by 2 bases, with 7 bases left in between. The CDR3 covers 11 residues.

As regards this clonotype: A read error may be the cause here, since a much bigger clone is one base away. The chain couples TRBV3-1 to TRBJ1-1; D might be TRBD1 (6 bases). This CDR3 has 13 amino acids. Germline V gene data show CDR1 as LGHDT and CDR2 as YNNKEL (reference sequence). The CDR3 DNA is TGTGTCAGCAGCCCCCGGGGGCAATATGAAGCTTTCTTT. Amino acids: CVSSPRGQYEAFF.

In this sample, this clonotype turned up many times. The gene calls are TRBV7-9 and TRBJ2-7; D call uncertain. From germline, CDR1 is SEHNR and CDR2 FQNEAQ (reference sequence). The V gene lost 2 bases and the J gene lost 1 base, with 12 bases spanning the gap. The CDR3 extends over 15 amino acids. The CDR3 is CASSLMGPPSYEQYF. CDR3 sequence (DNA): TGTGCCAGCAGCTTAATGGGCCCACCTTCCTACGAGCAGTACTTC. Complete variable domain (other parts from reference TRBV7-9 and TRBJ2-7): DTGVSQNPRHKITKRGQNVTFRCDPISEHNRLYWYRQTLGQGPEFLTYFQNEAQLEKSRLLSDRFSAERPKGSFSTLEIQRTEQGDSAMYLCASSLMGPPSYEQYFGPGTRLTVT.

This clonotype has ten or more counts. The chain combines TRBV7-9 with TRBJ2-7; unclear D gene. Looked up from germline, CDR1 is SEHNR and CDR2 is FQNEAQ (reference sequence). The CDR3 is 13 residues long. V lost 3 bases and J lost 7, with 13 bases in between. CDR3 in DNA: TGTGCCAGCAGCTTTAGGCCCCATGGTGAGCAGTACTTC. Its translation: CASSFRPHGEQYF. The full variable domain, rest sourced from reference TRBV7-9 and TRBJ2-7, is DTGVSQNPRHKITKRGQNVTFRCDPISEHNRLYWYRQTLGQGPEFLTYFQNEAQLEKSRLLSDRFSAERPKGSFSTLEIQRTEQGDSAMYLCASSFRPHGEQYFGPGTRLTVT.

A few counts support this clonotype. The chain carries TRBV20-1 and TRBJ2-2; 9 positions match TRBD2. The CDR3 has 15 residues. J gave up 3 bases and V 0 bases, and 2 bases lay outside the gene matches. CDR1 is DFQATT, CDR2 SNEGSKA, per germline (reference sequence). CDR3 residues: CSARDPSGDTGELFF. The CDR3 DNA reads TGCAGTGCTAGAGATCCTAGCGGGGACACCGGGGAGCTGTTTTTT.